This paragraph reports one T cell receptor beta chain. Its recognized antigen is unknown. Base quality data are lacking; no much larger clone is found one base away. Collaborating institutions collected whole blood in K2EDTA tubes following their own protocols. For TCRbeta analysis, collaborator samples were shipped as frozen whole blood, as isolated PBMCs, or as DNA extracted from either sample type. The sample belongs to a study of blood T cell repertoires in COVID-19 (dated by TCRdb to 2019 to 2021). As for the study more broadly: Samples from collaborators originated in the United States, Italy and Spain and spanned both the acute and convalescent phases of COVID-19. The prospective study material was composed of cDNA or gDNA derived from T cells, B-cell-depleted T cells, or PBMCs. A freely available public database, intended as a resource for researchers studying the immune response to SARS-CoV-2, is where the repertoires were released. HLA class I and class II types, where available, came from metadata supplied by the sample provider rather than from assay-based typing. A de-identified subject ID, COVID-19 status, age in years and sex were almost always included in the sample metadata. The samples were drawn from two sources: the first 160 participants of the ongoing ImmuneRACE study, and 1,000 to 1,500 subjects contributed by 6 global collaborators. The dataset comprised deeply sampled blood TCRbeta repertoires from subjects exposed to, actively infected with, or recovered from COVID-19. The research as a whole found: The amount of clinical and demographic metadata varied by source and participant and was provided uncurated.

TCRbeta CDR3 regions were amplified from genomic DNA using the immunoSEQ Assay, a bias-controlled multiplex PCR. As for the authors' bioinformatics: Nucleated cell counts per sample were estimated from amplification of reference gene primers within the assay. To quantify the absolute abundance of each unique TCRbeta CDR3 rearrangement, sequence reads were collapsed and filtered. Productive Simpson clonality was computed per sample as the square root of Simpson's diversity index over productive rearrangements. TCRdb took over this immuneACCESS table, retaining in-frame rearrangements with V and J assigned. Such tables are incomplete; in checked studies, under half of the missing clones stem from an unresolved V gene, and the remainder is unexplained. Clone size and the V and J calls come from that table; the DNA yielded D and trimming. Within this sample are 110,000 to 150,000 clones, with 85% to 90% of them counted one time only. The top ten constitute 2.5% to 3% of the sample.

CDR1 and CDR2, looked up from the germline V gene, are MNHNS and SASEGT. From the cysteine up to the phenylalanine, the CDR3 has a length of 12 residues. The CDR3 DNA has 36 bases and is translated from base 1. The trim is 3 bases for V and 5 bases for J, with a gap of 8 bases between the germline ends. Sequenced: peripheral blood. The rearrangement combines TRBV6-1 with TRBJ2-7, with the identity of the D gene unclear. The clonotype originates from a man aged 55 to 70 with active or convalescent COVID-19. The CDR3 in this case is CASSDPLDEQYF. The bases read TGTGCCAGCAGTGACCCTTTAGACGAGCAGTACTTC.